This entry features one TCR beta chain sequence. As yet, its antigen is unknown. This entry belongs to a study of shared clonotypes between healthy human individuals. Study context: Each donor contributed plates that comprised three CD4 naive, three CD4 memory, two CD8 naive and one CD8 memory.

Findings of the study overall: Sampling covered nothing but blood. Tissue TCR repertoires likely differ from those found in blood.

This CDR3 contains 16 residues. J lost 2 bases, V lost 6 bases, and 7 bases had no gene match. Germline CDR1 LNHDA, CDR2 SQIVND (reference sequence). Tens of thousands of T cell genomes (approximately 0.2 ug DNA) went into each sorted-subset replicate. Only in-frame clones appear in the TCRdb table, and some are missing; sequencing was by immunoSEQ multiplex PCR. The sample carries 2 million to 3 million clones, 90% to 95% recorded once. Sequencing was done on a sample of naive CD4+ T cells from PBMCs. Subset specified: CD45RA+ positively selected. The chain employs TRBV19 and TRBJ2-1; TRBD1 matches at 10 bases. This TCR was sampled from a man aged 18 to 29 in good health. Some clones in this sample may be carry-over from other donors' samples. CDR3 in DNA: TGTGCCAGTAGCCATGGGGACAGGGGTCCCTACAATGAGCAGTTCTTC. Translated: CASSHGDRGPYNEQFF. The full variable domain, completed using reference TRBV19 and TRBJ2-1, is DGGITQSPKYLFRKEGQNVTLSCEQNLNHDAMYWYRQDPGQGLRLIYYSQIVNDFQKGDIAEGYSVSREKKESFPLTVTSAQKNPTAFYLCASSHGDRGPYNEQFFGPGTRLTVL.